This T cell receptor beta chain was retrieved from a study of T-cell memory formation after mild COVID-19. Looking at the study overall: The TCR clusters were mostly specific to one donor.

The authors produced TCR alpha and TCR beta cDNA libraries with sample barcodes and UMIs by 5'RACE using constant-segment primers. TCRdb independently ran MiXCR on the 5' RACE reads; one entry per CDR3 protein. The data contain about 470,000 distinct CDR3 sequences, 20% to 30% of them singletons. In the case of this clonotype: Its target is unknown.

This CDR3 is built from 14 residues. Germline CDR1 SQVTM, CDR2 ANQGSEA. The junction had 5 bases not matched to a gene; V was cut back by 2 bases and J by 3 bases. Study-wide points: Certain responding clones were present in pre-infection memory, suggesting participation of cross-reactive memory.

Sequencing was carried out using PBMCs or a T cell subset sorted from them (not recorded which). The V and J genes are TRBV29-1 and TRBJ2-3, with TRBD1 matching 7 bases. The TCR originated in an adult woman who had mild COVID-19 (a few samples of this study predate the infection). Cell type and time point are not known. The CDR3 reads CSVERTGITDTQYF. The DNA for the CDR3 is TGCAGCGTTGAAAGGACAGGAATTACAGATACGCAGTATTTT.